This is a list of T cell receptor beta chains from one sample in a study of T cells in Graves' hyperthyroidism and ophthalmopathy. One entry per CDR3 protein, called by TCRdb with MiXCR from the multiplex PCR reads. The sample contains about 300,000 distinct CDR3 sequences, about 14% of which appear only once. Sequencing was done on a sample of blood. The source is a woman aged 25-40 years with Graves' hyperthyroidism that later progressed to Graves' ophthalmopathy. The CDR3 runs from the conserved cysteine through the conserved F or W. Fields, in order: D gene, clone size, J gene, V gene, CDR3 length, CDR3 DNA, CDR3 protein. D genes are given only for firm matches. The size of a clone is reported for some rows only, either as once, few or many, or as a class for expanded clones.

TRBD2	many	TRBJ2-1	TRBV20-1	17	TGCAGTGCTAGAGCAAAGCGACTAGCGGGAGGTTACAATGAGCAGTTCTTC	CSARAKRLAGGYNEQFF
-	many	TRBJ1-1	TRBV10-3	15	TGTGCCACCTTAAGTCGTCCAGCCTTGAACACTGAAGCTTTCTTT	CATLSRPALNTEAFF
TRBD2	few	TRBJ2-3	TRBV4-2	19	TGTGCCAGCAGCCAAGATGTAGGACTTGGGGGAGGGCCCACAGATACGCAGTATTTT	CASSQDVGLGGGPTDTQYF
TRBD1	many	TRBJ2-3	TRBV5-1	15	TGCGCCAGCCGAACCGGGACAGGGGTCACAGATACGCAGTATTTT	CASRTGTGVTDTQYF
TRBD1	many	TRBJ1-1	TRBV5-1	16	TGCGCCAGTGCCCTCGAGACAGGGGATCGGAACACTGAAGCTTTCTTT	CASALETGDRNTEAFF
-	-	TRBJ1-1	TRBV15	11	TGTGCCACCAGTCAGAACACTGAAGCTTTCTTT	CATSQNTEAFF
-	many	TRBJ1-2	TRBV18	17	TGTGCCAGCTCACCACCCGCACAGGGACCAGGGAGCTATGGCTACACCTTC	CASSPPAQGPGSYGYTF
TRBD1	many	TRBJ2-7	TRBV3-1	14	TGTGCCAGCAGCCCTCCGGGACAGGGCTACGAGCAGTACTTC	CASSPPGQGYEQYF
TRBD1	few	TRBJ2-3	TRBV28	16	TGTGCCAGCAGCCCCTCGGGACAGGGGGCTTCAGATACGCAGTATTTT	CASSPSGQGASDTQYF
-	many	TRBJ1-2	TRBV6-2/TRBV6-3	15	TGTGCCAGCAGTTACTCGGGACGGGCAAACTATGGCTACACCTTC	CASSYSGRANYGYTF
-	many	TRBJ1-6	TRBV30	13	TGTGCCTGGAGTGTGGGGCTTAATTCACCCCTCCACTTT	CAWSVGLNSPLHF
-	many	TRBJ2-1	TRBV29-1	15	TGCAGCGTTGAACCCCTTACTCGGGAATTCGATGAGCAGTTCTTC	CSVEPLTREFDEQFF
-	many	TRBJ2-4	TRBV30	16	TGTGCCTGGAGAGCTCCCCTGGCCGGGAACAAAAACATTCAGTACTTC	CAWRAPLAGNKNIQYF
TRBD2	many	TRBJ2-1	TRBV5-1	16	TGCGCCAGCAGCGTCACTAGCGGGAGCTCCTACAATGAGCAGTTCTTC	CASSVTSGSSYNEQFF
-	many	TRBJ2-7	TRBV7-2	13	TGTGCCAGCAGCGCGGGACTGCGGTACGAGCAGTACTTC	CASSAGLRYEQYF
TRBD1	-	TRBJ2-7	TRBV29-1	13	TGCAGCGGTCAACAGGGGGATTTCTCCGAGCAGTACTTC	CSGQQGDFSEQYF
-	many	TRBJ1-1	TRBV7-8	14	TGTGCCAGCAGCCCCCGGGACACGAACACTGAAGCTTTCTTT	CASSPRDTNTEAFF
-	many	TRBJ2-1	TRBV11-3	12	TGTGCCAGCAGCCAAAGCGCGGGTGAGCAGTTCTTC	CASSQSAGEQFF
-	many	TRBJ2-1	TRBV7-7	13	TGTGCTAGCAGCTTGCGCGGAGGGAATGAGCAGTTCTTC	CASSLRGGNEQFF
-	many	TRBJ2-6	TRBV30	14	TGTGCCGCCTCGGTCGGGTTTGGGGCCAACGTCCTGACTTTC	CAASVGFGANVLTF
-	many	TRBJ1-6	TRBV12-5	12	TGTGCTAGTGGTTTAGATAATTCACCCCTCCACTTT	CASGLDNSPLHF
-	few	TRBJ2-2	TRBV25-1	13	TGTGCCAGCACGGGTGGCGGAACCGGGGAGCTGTTTTTT	CASTGGGTGELFF
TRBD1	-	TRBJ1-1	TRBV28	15	TGTGCCAGCAGTGCCCGGGACAGGGCGAACACTGAAGCTTTCTTT	CASSARDRANTEAFF
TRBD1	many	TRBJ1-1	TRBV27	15	TGTGCCAGCAATCTGGGGACAGAGCCGAACACTGAAGCTTTCTTT	CASNLGTEPNTEAFF
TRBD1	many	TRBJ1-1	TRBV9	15	TGTGCCAGCAGCGCCGGGACAGCTTTGAACACTGAAGCTTTCTTT	CASSAGTALNTEAFF
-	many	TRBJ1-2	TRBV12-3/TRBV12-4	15	TGTGCCAGCAGTTTAACAATAGGGCAAAACTATGGCTACACCTTC	CASSLTIGQNYGYTF
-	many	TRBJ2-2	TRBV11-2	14	TGTGCCAGCAGCGTAAGCGAAGGGGCCGGGGAGCTGTTTTTT	CASSVSEGAGELFF
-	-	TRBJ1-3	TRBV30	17	TGTGCCTGGAGCGCGAGCTACAGGGTTTTATCTGGAAGCACCATATATTTT	CAWSASYRVLSGSTIYF
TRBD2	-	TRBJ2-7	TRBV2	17	TGTGCCAGCCGACTACAGGGGTCCCTAGCGGGGGCCAACGAGCAGTACTTC	CASRLQGSLAGANEQYF
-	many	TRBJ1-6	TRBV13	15	TGTGCCAGCAGCTTAGGCGCAGGATATAATTCACCCCTCCACTTT	CASSLGAGYNSPLHF
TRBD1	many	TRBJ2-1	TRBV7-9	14	TGTGCCAGCAGCGGCCGGACAGGGGGGAATGAGCAGTTCTTC	CASSGRTGGNEQFF
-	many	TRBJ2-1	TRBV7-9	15	TGTGCCAGCAGCTTGGACGTTGGACAGTACAATGAGCAGTTCTTC	CASSLDVGQYNEQFF
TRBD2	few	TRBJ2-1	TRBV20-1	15	TGCAGTGCTATTACCGCTAGCGGGAGGTTGAATGAGCAGTTCTTC	CSAITASGRLNEQFF
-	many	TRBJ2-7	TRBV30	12	TGTGCCTGGAGCCAACTCCGGTACGAGCAGTACTTC	CAWSQLRYEQYF
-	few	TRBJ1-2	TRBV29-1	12	TGCAGCGCCGAGGAGGGTAACTATGGCTACACCTTC	CSAEEGNYGYTF
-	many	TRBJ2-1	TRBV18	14	TGTGCCAGCTCCGGAGAGGGGACCTACAATGAGCAGTTCTTC	CASSGEGTYNEQFF
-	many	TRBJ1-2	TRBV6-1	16	TGTGCCAGCAGTTACTTGCCTTTAGGGGGAAACTATGGCTACACCTTC	CASSYLPLGGNYGYTF
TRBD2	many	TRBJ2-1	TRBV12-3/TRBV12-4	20	TGTGCCAGCAGCCCAAGACTAGCGGGAGACAAAGGGAGCTCCTACAATGAGCAGTTCTTC	CASSPRLAGDKGSSYNEQFF
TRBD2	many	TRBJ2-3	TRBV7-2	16	TGTGCCAGCAGCCAGGGACTAGCGGGTCTGGGGGATACGCAGTATTTT	CASSQGLAGLGDTQYF
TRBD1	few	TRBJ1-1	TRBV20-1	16	TGCAGTGCCATTCATTTCGGACAGGGGGCGAACACTGAAGCTTTCTTT	CSAIHFGQGANTEAFF